The 25 T cell receptor beta chains reported below all come from one sample, sequenced in a study of CD8 T cells in ankylosing spondylitis. General study findings and limits: Ankylosing spondylitis blood seemed to carry a telltale TCR beta motif made of several highly homologous variants.

TCRdb reanalysed the 5' RACE reads using MiXCR and keeps one entry per CDR3 protein. Among under 950,000 distinct CDR3 sequences listed, about 20% were seen once. These receptors' targets are unknown. The specimen was blood, either unsorted or a sorted T cell fraction (not recorded which). The source is a male donor with ankylosing spondylitis.

This clonotype showed up just a few times. This sequence joins TRBV5-1 and TRBJ1-2; tentative D call: TRBD1 (6 bases). CDR3 length: 15 amino acids. Trimming removed 4 bases at V and 5 bases at J, with 18 bases between. Germline assignment: CDR1 SGHRS and CDR2 YFSETQ. As DNA, the CDR3 is TGCGCCAGCAGCGAAACTACGGGACACAGATATGGCTACACCTTC. This codes for CASSETTGHRYGYTF.

The rearrangement uses TRBV28 and TRBJ2-1; D is unresolved. The germline CDR1 and CDR2 sequences are MDHEN and SYDVKM. V lost 7 bases and J 0 bases, leaving 10 bases between the germline ends. CDR3 length: 14 residues. This CDR3 reads CASKWSSSYNEQFF. CDR3 DNA sequence: TGTGCCAGCAAGTGGTCAAGCTCCTACAATGAGCAGTTCTTC.

The rearrangement links TRBV24-1 to TRBJ2-7, with 7 bases identical to TRBD2. The CDR3 length is 14 residues. V lost 7 bases, J lost 5 bases, and 10 bases stayed unmatched. Germline V lookup: CDR1 KGHDR, CDR2 SFDVKD. CDR3 bases: TGTGCCACCAGCAGGACTAGGGTTGTTCACGAGCAGTACTTC. Translated, it gives CATSRTRVVHEQYF.

The V call is TRBV7-8, the J call TRBJ2-3; D gene unclear. CDR3 length equals 18 residues. V dropped 6 bases and J dropped 0 bases, with 22 bases sitting between them. Germline V CDR1 and CDR2: SGHVS, FQNEAQ. CDR3 in amino acids: CASRLRPPTSVSTDTQYF. The CDR3 DNA reads as TGTGCCAGCAGACTAAGGCCCCCCACAAGTGTCAGCACAGATACGCAGTATTTT.

This clonotype has more than one count but fewer than ten. The chain couples TRBV3-1 to TRBJ1-3, with D unclear. This CDR3 has 14 amino acids. The germline gives CDR1 LGHDT, CDR2 YNNKEL (reference sequence). V shed 3 bases and J shed 0 bases, with 6 bases lying between them. CDR3 nucleotide sequence: TGTGCCAGCAGCCATGGGGACTCTGGAAACACCATATATTTT. Its translation: CASSHGDSGNTIYF.

The chain joins TRBV5-1 to TRBJ1-1, with D possibly TRBD1 on 6 matching bases. V lost 3 bases to trimming and J lost 4 bases, with 10 bases between them. Germline CDR1 SGHRS, CDR2 YFSETQ. The CDR3 sequence is 13 residues long. The CDR3 sequence is CASSSQGSTEAFF. The CDR3 coding sequence is TGCGCCAGCAGCTCACAGGGATCCACTGAAGCTTTCTTT.

J is TRBJ2-7 and V is TRBV20-1; the match to TRBD2 covers 11 bases. The CDR3 runs to 15 residues. CDR1 and CDR2 from the germline V gene are DFQATT and SNEGSKA (reference sequence). Losses at the gene ends were 6 bases for V and 3 bases for J; bases not matched to a gene: 10. The CDR3 coding sequence is TGCAGTGCCGACTCGGGGACTAGCGGAATCTACGAGCAGTACTTC. Translated, it gives CSADSGTSGIYEQYF.

J is TRBJ2-7 and V is TRBV28; 8 nucleotides align to TRBD2. The trim removed 4 bases at V and 3 bases at J, leaving 5 bases unmatched. Germline V CDR1 and CDR2: MDHEN, SYDVKM. This CDR3 region has 14 residues. The CDR3 nucleotides are TGTGCCAGCAGTTCACCGGGACTAGTCTACGAGCAGTACTTC. This encodes CASSSPGLVYEQYF.

This clonotype was detected only a few times. V is TRBV29-1 and J is TRBJ1-1; a weak D match, TRBD1 (6 bases). The CDR3 totals 13 residues. V gave up 8 bases and J gave up 5 bases, with 18 bases separating them. Looked up from germline, CDR1 is SQVTM and CDR2 is ANQGSEA. The CDR3 loop is CSFMGHLRTEAFF. DNA for the CDR3: TGCAGCTTTATGGGACATCTGAGAACTGAAGCTTTCTTT.

In this sample, this clonotype turned up a few times. This CDR3 is CAARRGHNEQFF. In DNA, the CDR3 is TGTGCCGCCCGAAGAGGGCACAATGAGCAGTTCTTC. The chain employs TRBV6-2 or TRBV6-3 and TRBJ2-1; weak D call: TRBD2 (5 bases). Germline assignment: CDR1 MNHEY and CDR2 SVGEGT. The CDR3 contains 12 residues. V lost 11 bases and J lost 5, with 13 bases in between.

This chain links TRBV5-6 with TRBJ2-1; 7 bases are a match to TRBD2. CDR3 length equals 16 residues. Germline V gene lookup returns CDR1 SGHDT and CDR2 YYEEEE. With 0 bases clipped from V and 3 bases from J, the junction kept 6 bases outside the gene matches. CDR3: CASSLASSGNYNEQFF. CDR3 nucleotides: TGTGCCAGCAGCTTGGCCTCTAGCGGCAACTACAATGAGCAGTTCTTC.

This clonotype was observed a few times. The chain is built from TRBV21-1 and TRBJ1-4; the DNA was not compared with TRBD1, the D call given in the table. TRBV21-1 corresponds to a pseudogene. This CDR3 region has 15 residues. CDR3 coding DNA: TGTGCCAGCAGCAAAGGAACAGGGTCTGGTGAAAAACTGTTTTTT. It is translated as CASSKGTGSGEKLFF.

The chain combines TRBV7-9 with TRBJ1-2; D remains ambiguous. V lost 5 bases, J lost 7 bases, and 8 bases lay in between. Germline V gene sequence: CDR1 SEHNR, CDR2 FQNEAQ (reference sequence). The CDR3 has 11 residues. Written as DNA, the CDR3 is TGTGCCAGCAGCCCTTTGGGTGGCTACACCTTC. Its protein is CASSPLGGYTF.

The rearrangement links TRBV12-3 or TRBV12-4 to TRBJ2-2; 10 bases agree with TRBD2. The V and J ends lost 5 bases and 7 bases, in that order; junction bases with no gene match: 4. The CDR3 covers 14 residues. The CDR3 DNA is TGTGCCAGCAGTAAGGGACTAGCGTTCGGGGAGCTGTTTTTT. Translating it yields CASSKGLAFGELFF.

This clonotype showed up just a few times. The DNA for the CDR3 is TGTGCCAGCAGTCCACCGACTAGCACCGCAGATACGCAGTATTTT. Translated: CASSPPTSTADTQYF. The chain uses TRBV12-3 or TRBV12-4 and TRBJ2-3, with 7 bases identical to TRBD2. The CDR3 has 15 amino acids. The V segment lost 5 bases and the J segment 4 bases; nucleotides outside the gene matches: 9.

The chain is built from TRBV4-3 and TRBJ2-2; D is unclear. This CDR3 is 15 amino acids long. From germline, CDR1 is LGHNA and CDR2 YSLEER. Between the trimmed V and J ends, which lost 0 bases and 0 bases, there was a span of 5 bases. CDR3 DNA sequence: TGCGCCAGCAGCCAAGATAACACGAACACCGGGGAGCTGTTTTTT. Protein: CASSQDNTNTGELFF.

There are many counts of this clonotype. This rearrangement joins TRBV20-1 to TRBJ2-1; D is unclear. Trimming removed 0 bases from V and 8 bases from J, with 14 bases in between. The germline gives CDR1 DFQATT, CDR2 SNEGSKA (reference sequence). This CDR3 contains 14 residues. The CDR3 nucleotides are TGCAGTGCTAGAGATTTGGCCGTTTGGGATGAGCAGTTCTTC. This translates into CSARDLAVWDEQFF.

The genes are TRBV7-9 and TRBJ2-1; perhaps TRBD2 as D (6 bases). CDR3 size: 13 residues. The germline gives CDR1 SEHNR, CDR2 FQNEAQ (reference sequence). The V and J ends lost 6 bases and 10 bases respectively, with 16 bases between them. The CDR3 region has the DNA TGTGCCAGCAGGGGGGGAGTTACGGAGGAGCAGTTCTTC. Its protein product is CASRGGVTEEQFF.

Many counts were recorded for this clonotype. The rearrangement uses TRBV20-1 and TRBJ2-2; 12 bases agree with TRBD2. The CDR3 length is 15 residues. Germline V gene sequence: CDR1 DFQATT, CDR2 SNEGSKA (reference sequence). V dropped 6 bases and J dropped 1; count of bases not matched to a gene: 3. The CDR3 bases are TGCAGTGCAAAGACTAGCGGGAGGAACACCGGGGAGCTGTTTTTT. Its translation: CSAKTSGRNTGELFF.

The CDR3 bases are TGTGCCAGCAGCCCCGCGGCGGTTGAGGCCGGGGAGCTGTTTTTT. It yields the protein CASSPAAVEAGELFF. V and J are TRBV5-6 and TRBJ2-2; D is undetermined. This CDR3 contains 15 residues. V was shortened by 4 bases and J by 6 bases, with 16 bases between the two germline ends. CDR1 and CDR2 (germline): SGHDT, YYEEEE.

This clonotype was picked up a small number of times. The chain recombines TRBV7-9 with TRBJ2-1, with 9 bases fitting TRBD1. The CDR3 extends over 16 amino acids. The germline gives CDR1 SEHNR, CDR2 FQNEAQ (reference sequence). Germline trimming cut 1 base from V and 8 bases from J; bases unmatched to any gene: 9. CDR3 DNA: TGTGCCAGCAGCTTAGGGTGGGACAGGGTGAGCGATGAGCAGTTCTTC. Translated, it gives CASSLGWDRVSDEQFF.

Ten or more counts support this clonotype. This chain uses TRBV29-1 with TRBJ1-1; tentatively, D is TRBD1 (6 bases). The V and J ends lost 7 bases and 1 base respectively, with 13 bases between them. Per germline, CDR1 SQVTM and CDR2 ANQGSEA. The CDR3 sequence is 13 residues long. The CDR3 coding sequence is TGCAGCGCCTCACAGGGTGGGAACACTGAAGCTTTCTTT. Translating it yields CSASQGGNTEAFF.

This clonotype was counted only a few times. The chain employs TRBV6-2 or TRBV6-3 and TRBJ2-5; no clear D. Germline V gene data show CDR1 as MNHEY and CDR2 as SVGEGT. There are 15 residues in the CDR3. Trimming shortened V by 1 base and J by 4 bases, and 13 bases separated the two germline ends. DNA of the CDR3: TGTGCCAGCAGTTACTTTGACTCCTGGAGAGAGACCCAGTACTTC. Translating it yields CASSYFDSWRETQYF.

This clonotype occurred a few times. The J gene is TRBJ2-5, the V gene TRBV9; 12 bases fit TRBD2. J gave up 7 bases and V 3 bases, and 10 bases lay outside the gene matches. This CDR3 is built from 16 residues. The V gene's germline CDR1 is SGDLS and CDR2 YYNGEE. The DNA of the CDR3 is TGTGCCAGCAGCGCCCCCGGGACTAGCGGGCCGGGGACCCAGTACTTC. Protein sequence: CASSAPGTSGPGTQYF.

The chain has TRBV10-2 and TRBJ1-4; D may be TRBD1 (5 bases). Trimming took off 5 bases at V and 10 bases at J, with 11 bases between the two ends. The CDR3 has 12 amino acids. Germline CDR1 reads WSHSY; CDR2 reads SAAADI. CDR3 sequence reads: CASSHDGGKLFF. Written as DNA, the CDR3 is TGCGCCAGCAGTCATGATGGGGGAAAACTGTTTTTT.